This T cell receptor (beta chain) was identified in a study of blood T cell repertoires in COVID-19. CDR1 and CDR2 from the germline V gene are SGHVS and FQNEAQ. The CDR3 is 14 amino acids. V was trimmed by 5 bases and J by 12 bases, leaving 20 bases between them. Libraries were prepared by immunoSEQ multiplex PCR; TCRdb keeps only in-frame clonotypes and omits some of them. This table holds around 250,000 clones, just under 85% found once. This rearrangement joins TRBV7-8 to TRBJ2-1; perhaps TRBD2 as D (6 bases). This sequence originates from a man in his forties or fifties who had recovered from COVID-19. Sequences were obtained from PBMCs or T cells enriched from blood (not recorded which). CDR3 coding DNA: TGTGCCAGCAGCGACTACAGGACGGGGGATGGGCAGTTCTTC. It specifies CASSDYRTGDGQFF.